These 10 T cell receptor beta chains were all obtained from the same sample, sequenced in a study of cytomegalovirus exposure and HLA in healthy donors. The PCR employed 60 Vbeta primers together with 13 Jbeta primers. Only in-frame clones appear in the TCRdb table, and some are missing; sequencing was by immunoSEQ multiplex PCR. The sample includes over 100,000 clones, approximately 70% of them seen just once. Sequenced input: PBMCs. These receptors were taken from a woman in her sixties or seventies in good health and CMV-seropositive.

This clone showed up just a few times. The rearrangement uses TRBV11-2 and TRBJ2-2, with D possibly being TRBD1 (5 bases). Trimming removed 4 bases at V and 5 bases at J, with 14 bases between. The CDR3 contains 15 residues. The germline V gene has CDR1 SGHAT and CDR2 FQNNGV. Written as DNA, the CDR3 is TGTGCCAGCAGCTCTCCCTTAAGGGGAACCGGGGAGCTGTTTTTT. It is translated as CASSSPLRGTGELFF.

The V gene is TRBV7-6, the J gene TRBJ2-6; TRBD1 aligns across 9 bases. V was clipped by 5 bases and J by 2 bases; unmatched bases: 1. Germline CDR1 is SGHVS and CDR2 is FNYEAQ. The CDR3 extends over 15 amino acids. For the CDR3, the DNA is TGTGCCAGCAGCCGGGACAGGGCTGGGGCCAACGTCCTGACTTTC. This sequence encodes CASSRDRAGANVLTF.

V and J are TRBV5-1 and TRBJ1-5, with no clear D. Deletions cut 3 bases from V and 7 bases from J, with 17 bases between. This CDR3 is 15 amino acids long. Per the germline V gene, CDR1 is SGHRS and CDR2 is YFSETQ. CDR3 amino acids: CASSYSGNIDQPQHF. The CDR3, as DNA: TGCGCCAGCAGCTATTCGGGAAACATCGACCAGCCCCAGCATTTT.

As concerns this clone: Additional DNA sequences in this sample encode the identical CDR3. The V gene is TRBV6-5, the J gene TRBJ2-7; D possibly corresponds to TRBD2 (5 bases). This CDR3 spans 13 amino acids. The V end was cut by 8 bases, the J end by 6 bases, with 17 bases between. Germline V gene lookup returns CDR1 MNHEY and CDR2 SVGAGI. DNA for the CDR3: TGTGCCAGCCATGTAGAGAGGGAGACCGAGCAGTACTTC. This encodes CASHVERETEQYF.

This rearrangement joins TRBV6-5 to TRBJ2-5; D is ambiguous. CDR1 and CDR2 (germline): MNHEY, SVGAGI. Between the trimmed V and J ends, which lost 2 bases and 6 bases, there was a span of 4 bases. CDR3 length equals 11 residues. DNA of the CDR3: TGTGCCAGCAGTTACCTAAAGACCCAGTACTTC. Translation: CASSYLKTQYF.

The chain employs TRBV4-1 and TRBJ1-5; 8 bases match TRBD1. After removal of 4 bases from V and 7 bases from J, the junction contained 6 bases not matched to a gene. Germline assignment: CDR1 MGHRA and CDR2 YSYEKL. This CDR3 is built from 14 residues. Here the CDR3 DNA reads TGCGCCAGCAGCCCTACAGGGGGGGGGCAGCCCCAGCATTTT. This codes for CASSPTGGGQPQHF.

V and J are TRBV28 and TRBJ1-5; 8 nucleotides agree with TRBD1. V shed 5 bases, J shed 3 bases, and the junction held 9 bases outside the gene matches. The germline V gene encodes CDR1 MDHEN and CDR2 SYDVKM. The CDR3 is 16 residues long. CDR3 sequence (DNA): TGTGCCAGCAGTCCCCCCACGACAGGGGTCAATCAGCCCCAGCATTTT. It encodes CASSPPTTGVNQPQHF.

This clone was seen a few times. This chain's CDR3 is CASSAPSGGLQETQYF. The CDR3 region has the DNA TGTGCCAGCAGCGCCCCTAGCGGGGGGCTCCAAGAGACCCAGTACTTC. The V gene is TRBV9, the J gene TRBJ2-5, with 11 positions matching TRBD2. Looked up from germline, CDR1 is SGDLS and CDR2 is YYNGEE. V trimming: 3 bases; J trimming: 1 base; junction bases outside the gene matches: 5. The CDR3 sequence is 16 residues long.

About this clone itself: Compared with germline, one end of the junction differs, possibly owing to a read error. V and J are TRBV6-5 and TRBJ2-7; TRBD1 is a possible D gene (6 bases). Germline assignment: CDR1 MNHEY and CDR2 SVGAGI. The CDR3 totals 11 residues. CDR3 loop: CASRGAYERYF. CDR3 sequence (DNA): TGTGCCAGCAGGGGGGCCTACGAGCGGTACTTC.

The V and J genes are TRBV10-3 and TRBJ2-6; TRBD1 matches at 7 bases. V gave up 2 bases and J gave up 0 bases; unmatched junction bases: 7. The CDR3 has 18 residues. Per the germline V gene, CDR1 is ENHRY and CDR2 is SYGVKD. The CDR3 reads CAISEGRTGNSGANVLTF. CDR3 in DNA: TGTGCCATCAGTGAGGGTCGGACAGGCAACTCTGGGGCCAACGTCCTGACTTTC.